The 29 T cell receptor beta chains below all came from one sample that was sequenced in a study of blood T cell repertoires in COVID-19. Using immunoSEQ multiplex PCR, the repertoire was profiled, and TCRdb retains in-frame clones only, with some absent. The table includes around 270,000 clones, approximately 80% detected once. Material: peripheral blood. These TCRs come from a man in his sixties with acute or convalescent COVID-19.

The rearrangement joins TRBV6-5 to TRBJ1-1, with TRBD1 as a possible D gene (5 bases). Germline CDR1 and CDR2: MNHEY and SVGAGI. V was cut by 6 bases and J by 6 bases, with 11 bases left in between. The CDR3 runs 12 residues. The CDR3 here is CASRGGGAEAFF. In nucleotides, the CDR3 is TGTGCCAGCAGGGGCGGAGGGGCTGAAGCTTTCTTT.

This clone was seen more than once but under ten times. This chain uses TRBV5-4 with TRBJ1-1; D is perhaps TRBD1 (5 bases). Germline-derived CDR1 and CDR2 are SGHNT and YYREEE (reference sequence). Trimming pared 5 bases from V and 8 bases from J, leaving 22 bases between. The CDR3 length is 15 residues. In DNA form, the CDR3 reads TGTGCCAGCAGAATTCAGGGAGGCGGATCTCCCGAAGCTTTCTTT. This gives the protein CASRIQGGGSPEAFF.

The chain recombines TRBV6-5 with TRBJ1-1; D possibly corresponds to TRBD1 (5 bases). Germline V gives CDR1 MNHEY, CDR2 SVGAGI. Trimming stripped 2 bases from V and 5 bases from J, with 12 bases between. The length of the CDR3 is 14 residues. This chain's CDR3 is CASSYRGRQTEAFF. DNA for the CDR3: TGTGCCAGCAGTTACAGGGGAAGGCAGACTGAAGCTTTCTTT.

V usage is TRBV6-1 and J usage is TRBJ2-7, with 7 nucleotides matching TRBD2. V was pared by 1 base and J by 1 base, with 7 bases of the junction left unmatched. Looked up from germline, CDR1 is MNHNS and CDR2 is SASEGT. This CDR3 contains 16 residues. Here the CDR3 reads CASSEDSGTASYEQYF. CDR3 coding DNA: TGTGCCAGCAGTGAAGACAGCGGGACGGCTTCCTACGAGCAGTACTTC.

This chain connects TRBV7-6 to TRBJ2-7; possible D gene TRBD2, 5 bases. Germline CDR1 is SGHVS and CDR2 is FNYEAQ. Trimming pared 2 bases from V and 2 bases from J, leaving 16 bases between. The CDR3 spans 16 residues. CDR3 bases: TGTGCCAGCAGCTTAAGGGCCCCTAGCAGCCCCTACGAGCAGTACTTC. Translation gives CASSLRAPSSPYEQYF.

V usage is TRBV4-2 and J usage is TRBJ2-1; D perhaps matches TRBD2 (6 bases). The germline gives CDR1 LGHNA, CDR2 YNFKEQ. The CDR3 totals 16 residues. Deletions cut 0 bases from V and 8 bases from J, with 17 bases between. CDR3 nucleotide sequence: TGTGCCAGCAGCCAAGAGACGGAGGGTGGATTCTATGAGCAGTTCTTC. Translation: CASSQETEGGFYEQFF.

This chain uses TRBV2 with TRBJ2-7; D unresolved. The CDR3 covers 13 residues. V was trimmed by 4 bases and J by 0 bases, leaving 7 bases between them. CDR1 and CDR2 from the germline V gene are SNHLY and FYNNEI. In DNA, the CDR3 is TGTGCCAGCAGTGTTGTGAGCTCCTACGAGCAGTACTTC. Its protein is CASSVVSSYEQYF.

This chain connects TRBV6-2 or TRBV6-3 to TRBJ2-5, with a weak D call TRBD1 (6 bases). Germline loops: CDR1 MNHEY, CDR2 SVGEGT. This CDR3 has 18 amino acids. Trimming shortened V by 2 bases and J by 3 bases, and 22 bases separated the two germline ends. The CDR3 here is CASSYGLWTAGVEETQYF. The CDR3 nucleotides read TGTGCCAGCAGTTACGGACTTTGGACAGCCGGGGTAGAAGAGACCCAGTACTTC.

The rearrangement uses TRBV5-1 and TRBJ2-7; 10 nucleotides agree with TRBD1. The CDR3 runs 15 residues. Trimming took 6 bases from V and 1 from J; bases not matched to a gene: 7. The germline CDR1 and CDR2 sequences are SGHRS and YFSETQ. As DNA, the CDR3 is TGCGCCAGCACCACCGGGACAGGGGTTTCCTACGAGCAGTACTTC. It encodes CASTTGTGVSYEQYF.

CDR3 bases: TGTGCCAGCAGTTGGGCGGACAGCCTTGCAACTAATGAAAAACTGTTTTTT. The encoded protein is CASSWADSLATNEKLFF. The rearrangement links TRBV28 to TRBJ1-4; a weak D match, TRBD1 (6 bases). The germline V gene encodes CDR1 MDHEN and CDR2 SYDVKM. V was pared by 4 bases and J by 0 bases, with 15 bases between. This CDR3 spans 17 amino acids.

In regard to this clone: Distinct nucleotide sequences in the sample also encode this CDR3. The chain joins TRBV24-1 to TRBJ1-5, with D hard to call. Trimming pared 2 bases from V and 0 bases from J, leaving 4 bases between. This CDR3 has 14 amino acids. Per germline, CDR1 KGHDR and CDR2 SFDVKD. This CDR3 is CATSDSSSNQPQHF. CDR3 in DNA: TGTGCCACCAGTGATTCCAGTAGCAATCAGCCCCAGCATTTT.

This chain connects TRBV28 to TRBJ2-7; 8 bases map to TRBD2. V was clipped by 6 bases and J by 1 base; unmatched bases: 23. The CDR3 length is 20 residues. CDR1 is MDHEN, CDR2 SYDVKM, per germline. CDR3 DNA: TGTGCCAGCAGGGCAAGCCCCTTAACCCAAGCGGGAGTGACGTCCTACGAGCAGTACTTC. The encoded protein is CASRASPLTQAGVTSYEQYF.

The chain links TRBV25-1 to TRBJ2-1; 7 bases map to TRBD2. CDR3 length equals 15 residues. Germline values: CDR1 MGHDK, CDR2 SYGVNS. Trimming cost V 5 bases and J 5 bases; bases outside gene matches: 9. The CDR3 spells CASSPLWGGDNEQFF. The CDR3 DNA reads as TGTGCCAGCAGTCCCCTCTGGGGAGGGGACAATGAGCAGTTCTTC.

J is TRBJ1-2 and V is TRBV28; a weak D match, TRBD1 (5 bases). V lost 6 bases and J lost 4, with 12 bases in between. CDR3 length: 13 residues. The germline CDR1 and CDR2 sequences are MDHEN and SYDVKM. The CDR3 sequence: CASRPGTIYGYTF. DNA of the CDR3: TGTGCCAGCAGGCCCGGGACTATCTATGGCTACACCTTC.

The rearrangement uses TRBV5-6 and TRBJ2-5, with a weak D call TRBD2 (5 bases). V lost 0 bases to trimming and J lost 5 bases, with 11 bases between them. CDR1 is SGHDT and CDR2 is YYEEEE in the germline V gene. The CDR3 spans 14 residues. CDR3 DNA sequence: TGTGCCAGCAGCTTGGCCAGAGGGTGGGAGACCCAGTACTTC. This encodes CASSLARGWETQYF.

The chain is built from TRBV11-1 and TRBJ2-1; 11 bases fit TRBD1. The J segment lost 4 bases and the V segment lost 5 bases, leaving 4 bases of the junction unmatched. CDR3 length equals 15 residues. CDR1 is SGHAT and CDR2 is FQDESV in the germline V gene (reference sequence). CDR3: CASSTDRGPYNEQFF. CDR3 coding DNA: TGTGCCAGCAGCACGGACAGGGGGCCTTACAATGAGCAGTTCTTC.

This chain joins TRBV10-3 and TRBJ2-1; D is undetermined. Trimming pared 3 bases from V and 0 bases from J, leaving 6 bases between. This CDR3 spans 14 amino acids. Germline V gene lookup returns CDR1 ENHRY and CDR2 SYGVKD. CDR3: CAISDPSSYNEQFF. The CDR3 nucleotides are TGTGCCATCAGTGACCCGAGCTCCTACAATGAGCAGTTCTTC.

This clone has a single count. This CDR3 reads CASRPGQGITGELFF. In DNA form, the CDR3 reads TGTGCCAGCAGACCGGGACAGGGGATCACCGGGGAGCTGTTTTTT. The V call is TRBV7-2, the J call TRBJ2-2; 10 nucleotides match TRBD1. The CDR3 is made up of 15 amino acids. J was trimmed by 4 bases and V by 6 bases; bases with no gene match: 5. Germline assignment: CDR1 SGHTA and CDR2 FQGNSA.

This chain joins TRBV18 and TRBJ2-5; unclear D gene. Trimming took 1 base from V and 2 from J, leaving 11 bases between them. Germline CDR1 KGHSH, CDR2 LQKENI. This CDR3 region has 15 residues. CDR3 loop: CASSPRLEPQETQYF. The CDR3, as DNA: TGTGCCAGCTCACCACGACTGGAACCTCAAGAGACCCAGTACTTC.

This rearrangement joins TRBV5-4 to TRBJ1-6; 7 bases agree with TRBD1. The CDR3 loop spans 14 amino acids. Germline V gene lookup returns CDR1 SGHNT and CDR2 YYREEE (reference sequence). J lost 7 bases, V lost 5 bases, and 6 bases had no gene match. CDR3 sequence (DNA): TGTGCCAGCAGAAGGGACAGTTCCAATTCACCCCTCCACTTT. It translates to CASRRDSSNSPLHF.

This chain links TRBV4-1 with TRBJ1-4, with 9 positions matching TRBD1. Germline CDR1 MGHRA, CDR2 YSYEKL. The CDR3 is 15 amino acids. The ends lost 5 bases at V and 6 bases at J; junction bases unmatched: 7. CDR3 in amino acids: CASSWEGQGDEKLFF. CDR3 coding DNA: TGCGCCAGCAGCTGGGAGGGACAGGGCGATGAAAAACTGTTTTTT.

The chain joins TRBV4-1 to TRBJ2-2; a possible D gene is TRBD2 (6 bases). The V gene's germline CDR1 is MGHRA and CDR2 YSYEKL. V lost 0 bases and J 1 base, leaving 12 bases between the germline ends. This CDR3 contains 17 residues. CDR3 nucleotides: TGCGCCAGCAGCCAAGAGGAGGGGAATCGGAACACCGGGGAGCTGTTTTTT. This codes for CASSQEEGNRNTGELFF.

The rearrangement uses TRBV4-1 and TRBJ2-2, with TRBD2 matching over 12 bases. The germline CDR1 and CDR2 sequences are MGHRA and YSYEKL. CDR3 length: 17 residues. J was trimmed by 5 bases and V by 4 bases; bases with no gene match: 8. CDR3 loop: CASSPLAGGPRTGELFF. Here the CDR3 DNA reads TGCGCCAGCAGCCCCCTAGCGGGGGGGCCGCGGACCGGGGAGCTGTTTTTT.

The chain couples TRBV3-1 (or the pseudogene TRBV3-2) to TRBJ1-5, with a possible D match to TRBD1 (6 bases). Per the germline V gene, CDR1 is LGHDT and CDR2 is YNNKEL (reference sequence). Trimming stripped 4 bases from V and 2 bases from J, with 9 bases between. The CDR3 is 14 amino acids. The CDR3 protein is CASSRGGGNQPQHF. The DNA of the CDR3 is TGTGCCAGCAGCCGAGGGGGGGGCAATCAGCCCCAGCATTTT.

CDR3: CASSLTTDRLSYEQYF. The CDR3 bases are TGTGCCAGTAGTTTGACCACCGACAGGCTTTCCTACGAGCAGTACTTC. V usage is TRBV19 and J usage is TRBJ2-7; a weak D match, TRBD1 (6 bases). V dropped 5 bases and J dropped 1 base, with 18 bases sitting between them. The CDR3 consists of 16 residues. Germline CDR1 LNHDA, CDR2 SQIVND (reference sequence).

V and J are TRBV7-2 and TRBJ2-7, with TRBD1 matching 9 bases. V lost 1 base to trimming and J lost 5 bases; unmatched junction nucleotides: 3. The V gene's germline CDR1 is SGHTA and CDR2 FQGNSA. The length of the CDR3 is 14 residues. The CDR3 reads CASSLGDRVNEQYF. As DNA, the CDR3 is TGTGCCAGCAGCTTAGGGGACAGGGTGAACGAGCAGTACTTC.

CDR3 protein: CASSVDLDSNQPQHF. Written as DNA, the CDR3 is TGTGCCAGCAGCGTAGATTTAGATAGCAATCAGCCCCAGCATTTT. The chain links TRBV9 to TRBJ1-5; D remains unclear. Germline V gene sequence: CDR1 SGDLS, CDR2 YYNGEE. The CDR3 length is 15 residues. Between the trimmed V and J ends, which lost 0 bases and 0 bases, there was a span of 7 bases.

The gene calls are TRBV7-6 and TRBJ2-7, with D possibly matching TRBD1 (6 bases). Trimming took off 4 bases at V and 5 bases at J, with 15 bases between the two ends. The CDR3 consists of 14 residues. Germline CDR1 reads SGHVS; CDR2 reads FNYEAQ. The CDR3 DNA is TGTGCCAGCAGCTCGGCAGGGGCCTACGACGAGCAGTACTTC. Translated: CASSSAGAYDEQYF.

The rearrangement joins TRBV10-1 to TRBJ2-3; possible D gene TRBD1, 6 bases. Germline CDR1 is WNHNN and CDR2 is SYGVQD (reference sequence). The CDR3 has 15 residues. Trimming took 4 bases from V and 2 from J, leaving 13 bases between them. This CDR3 reads CASSAVQGSTDTQYF. CDR3 in DNA: TGCGCCAGCAGTGCAGTACAGGGTTCCACAGATACGCAGTATTTT.